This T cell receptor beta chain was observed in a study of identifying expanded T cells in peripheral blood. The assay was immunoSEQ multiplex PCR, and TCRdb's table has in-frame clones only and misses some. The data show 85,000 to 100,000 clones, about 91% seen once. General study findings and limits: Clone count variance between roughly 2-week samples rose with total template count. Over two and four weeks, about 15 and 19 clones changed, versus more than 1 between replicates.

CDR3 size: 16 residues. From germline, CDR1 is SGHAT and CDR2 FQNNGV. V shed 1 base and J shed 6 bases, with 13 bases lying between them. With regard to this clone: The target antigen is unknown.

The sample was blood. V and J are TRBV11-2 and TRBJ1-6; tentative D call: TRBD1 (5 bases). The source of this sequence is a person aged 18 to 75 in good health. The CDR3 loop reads CASSLVQGKFNSPLHF. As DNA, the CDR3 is TGTGCCAGCAGCTTAGTGCAGGGAAAATTTAATTCACCCCTCCACTTT.